This TCR beta chain was obtained from a study of blood T cell repertoires in COVID-19. Study at large: Samples came from the United States, Italy and Spain, spanning acute and convalescent COVID-19. The analysed material was cDNA or gDNA that came from T cells, B-cell-depleted T cells, or PBMCs.

Study members were between about 18 and 89 years old and lived in 24 US regions. Clones were sequenced by immunoSEQ multiplex PCR, and TCRdb holds only the in-frame ones, with some missing. The sample lists about 190,000 clones, approximately 82% seen once, with around 5.2% in the top ten. Per germline, CDR1 LNHDA and CDR2 SQIVND (reference sequence). V lost 3 bases and J 5 bases, leaving 13 bases between the germline ends. The CDR3 spans 14 residues. Sequenced sample: PBMCs or T cells enriched from blood (not recorded which). The sequence was obtained from a woman aged 60-75 years with acute COVID-19. This chain links TRBV19 with TRBJ1-1, with D perhaps matching TRBD1 (5 bases). CDR3 region: CASSILSGWTEAFF. The CDR3 nucleotides are TGTGCCAGTAGTATTCTCTCAGGGTGGACTGAAGCTTTCTTT. The full variable domain, its missing parts supplied by reference TRBV19 and TRBJ1-1, is DGGITQSPKYLFRKEGQNVTLSCEQNLNHDAMYWYRQDPGQGLRLIYYSQIVNDFQKGDIAEGYSVSREKKESFPLTVTSAQKNPTAFYLCASSILSGWTEAFFGQGTRLTVV.